The next 6 T cell receptor beta chains were all read from a single sample in a study of sequential checkpoint blockade in melanoma. Documented treatment: randomized to nivolumab then ipilimumab (arm A) or the reverse (arm B). The protocol was immunoSEQ multiplex PCR, while the TCRdb copy is restricted to in-frame clones and leaves out a portion. This sample yields 13,000 or so clones, of which 70% to 80% are seen a single time; 25% to 35% belongs to the top ten. This sample comprised CD8+ T cells sorted from blood (inferred from file names), obtained from a patient given nivolumab and ipilimumab in sequence. Source of these receptors: a human donor with melanoma.

The chain carries TRBV14 and TRBJ2-7; 9 positions match TRBD1. CDR1 is SGHDN and CDR2 is FVKESK in the germline V gene. Trimming at V came to 6 bases and at J to 3 bases, leaving 6 bases not matched to a gene. The CDR3 length is 14 residues. This chain's CDR3 is CASSPGTGLYEQYF. Written as DNA, the CDR3 is TGTGCCAGCAGTCCTGGGACAGGGCTCTACGAGCAGTACTTC.

This clone occurred once. The chain uses TRBV11-2 and TRBJ2-5; perhaps TRBD1 as D (5 bases). Per the germline V gene, CDR1 is SGHAT and CDR2 is FQNNGV. The CDR3 has 15 residues. The V end lost 0 bases, the J end lost 4 bases, and 12 bases lay between the germline ends. CDR3 sequence (DNA): TGTGCCAGCAGCTTAGATGGGGCAGGGCGAGAGACCCAGTACTTC. Translating gives CASSLDGAGRETQYF. Using reference TRBV11-2 and TRBJ2-5 for the parts outside the CDR3, the full variable domain is EAGVAQSPRYKIIEKRQSVAFWCNPISGHATLYWYQQILGQGPKLLIQFQNNGVVDDSQLPKDRFSAERLKGVDSTLKIQPAKLEDSAVYLCASSLDGAGRETQYFGPGTRLLVL.

This clone was recorded only once. This chain uses TRBV27 with TRBJ1-4; D is undetermined. The CDR3 contains 13 residues. Looked up from germline, CDR1 is MNHEY and CDR2 is SMNVEV (reference sequence). With 10 bases removed from V and 8 bases from J, the gap between germline ends came to 17 bases. This CDR3 is CATRGGWREKLFF. The CDR3 DNA sequence: TGTGCCACCCGCGGTGGGTGGCGGGAAAAACTGTTTTTT.

This chain links TRBV4-1 with TRBJ2-7; TRBD1 matches 9 bases. This CDR3 spans 15 amino acids. V shed 1 base, J shed 3 bases, and the junction held 4 bases outside the gene matches. Germline assignment: CDR1 MGHRA and CDR2 YSYEKL. DNA for the CDR3: TGCGCCAGCAGCCAAGGGGACAGGGCTGTCTACGAGCAGTACTTC. As protein: CASSQGDRAVYEQYF.

The chain combines TRBV7-8 with TRBJ2-7; 12 bases match TRBD2. V dropped 0 bases and J dropped 4; count of bases not matched to a gene: 4. Looked up from germline, CDR1 is SGHVS and CDR2 is FQNEAQ. CDR3 length: 16 residues. The CDR3 protein is CASSLAPTSGSYEQYF. The DNA of the CDR3 is TGTGCCAGCAGCTTAGCGCCGACTAGCGGGAGTTACGAGCAGTACTTC.

J is TRBJ1-1 and V is TRBV7-9; TRBD1 matches at 10 bases. J was trimmed by 1 base and V by 1 base; bases with no gene match: 3. Germline V gene data show CDR1 as SEHNR and CDR2 as FQNEAQ (reference sequence). This CDR3 has 16 residues. The CDR3 DNA is TGTGCCAGCAGCTTAGGTGGGACAGGGGAGAACACTGAAGCTTTCTTT. Translating it yields CASSLGGTGENTEAFF.